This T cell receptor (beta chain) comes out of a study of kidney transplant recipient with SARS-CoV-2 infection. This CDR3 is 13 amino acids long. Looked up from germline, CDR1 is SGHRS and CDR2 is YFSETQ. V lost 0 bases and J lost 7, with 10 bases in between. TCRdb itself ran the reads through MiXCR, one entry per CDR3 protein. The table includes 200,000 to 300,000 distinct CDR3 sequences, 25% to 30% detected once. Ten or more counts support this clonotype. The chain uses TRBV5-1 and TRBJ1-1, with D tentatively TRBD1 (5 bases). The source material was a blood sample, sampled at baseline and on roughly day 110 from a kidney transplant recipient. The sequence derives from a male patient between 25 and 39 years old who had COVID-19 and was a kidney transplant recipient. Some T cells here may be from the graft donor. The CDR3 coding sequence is TGCGCCAGCAGCTTGGCTCAGGGCGGTGAAGCTTTCTTT. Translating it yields CASSLAQGGEAFF.